This TCR beta chain was documented in a study of blood T cell repertoires in COVID-19. Study-level background: The study drew acute and convalescent COVID-19 samples from the United States, Italy and Spain. T cells, B-cell-depleted T cells, or PBMCs supplied cDNA or gDNA.

Original analysis: Amplified reference gene primers provided the basis for estimating nucleated cell counts. Some clones are missing from TCRdb's copy, which holds only in-frame ones; the method was immunoSEQ multiplex PCR. The V and J calls and clone size come from that table; D and trimming were worked out from the DNA. The table has approximately 240,000 clones, 70% to 90% seen once; the top ten hold 2% to 2.5%. This clone appeared once. An end of the junction does not agree with germline; a read error may underlie this. This sample includes further DNA sequences coding for the same CDR3. The CDR3 loop spans 15 amino acids. Germline assignment: CDR1 MDHEN and CDR2 SYDVKM.

The chain recombines TRBV28 with TRBJ2-7; 9 bases align to TRBD1. Sequencing used peripheral blood. This receptor was identified in a middle-aged woman who had recovered from COVID-19. The CDR3 region is CASTLEGQGGYEQYF. The CDR3, as DNA: TGTGCCAGCACTTTAGAGGGACAGGGCGGCTACGAGCAGTACTTC.